The 24 T cell receptor beta chains in this list originate from one sample, sequenced in a study of vaccination effects on CD4 cells after COVID-19. Viral peptide pool expansion of antigen-specific CD4+ T cells preceded sequencing in the ViraFEST assay. At the end of about ten days of culture, CD4+ T cells were isolated. None of these healthy vaccinees had been infected with SARS-CoV-2 before vaccination. The antigens for these receptors are not known. The assay was immunoSEQ multiplex PCR, and TCRdb's table has in-frame clones only and misses some. The sample has more than 30,000 clones; about 66% are singletons. This sample comprised CD4+ T cells from PBMCs cultured with HCoV-OC43 spike peptides, obtained before COVID-19 vaccination. This sample's subset: HCoV-OC43 spike overlapping peptide pool stimulation. The source of these receptors is a human donor who received a COVID-19 vaccine.

With respect to this clone: The sample contains more than one DNA sequence encoding this CDR3. V is TRBV5-1 and J is TRBJ1-5; no reliable D call. With 2 bases removed from V and 4 bases from J, the gap between germline ends came to 7 bases. This CDR3 spans 13 amino acids. CDR1 is SGHRS and CDR2 is YFSETQ in the germline V gene. CDR3: CASSFERNQPQHF. CDR3 nucleotides: TGCGCCAGCAGCTTCGAGAGGAATCAGCCCCAGCATTTT.

This chain links TRBV10-3 with TRBJ1-5, with 7 bases identical to TRBD1. The ends lost 4 bases at V and 7 bases at J; junction bases unmatched: 7. The CDR3 loop spans 14 amino acids. Germline V gene sequence: CDR1 ENHRY, CDR2 SYGVKD. Here the CDR3 DNA reads TGTGCCATCAGTGGGGGACAGAGAGGCCAGCCCCAGCATTTT. Its protein is CAISGGQRGQPQHF.

The rearrangement joins TRBV7-8 to TRBJ1-4; D gene uncertain. The germline V and J ends were trimmed by 1 base and 8 bases, with 8 bases remaining between them. CDR1 is SGHVS and CDR2 is FQNEAQ in the germline V gene. The CDR3 contains 13 residues. The CDR3 spells CASSLGTAEKLFF. CDR3 bases: TGTGCCAGCAGCTTAGGGACGGCAGAAAAACTGTTTTTT. Complete variable domain (other parts from reference TRBV7-8 and TRBJ1-4): GAGVSQSPRYKVAKRGQDVALRCDPISGHVSLFWYQQALGQGPEFLTYFQNEAQLDKSGLPSDRFFAERPEGSVSTLKIQRTQQEDSAVYLCASSLGTAEKLFFGSGTQLSVL.

This chain links TRBV2 with TRBJ2-7; D gene uncertain. Per the germline V gene, CDR1 is SNHLY and CDR2 is FYNNEI. The V end lost 5 bases, the J end lost 7 bases, and 15 bases lay between the germline ends. This CDR3 spans 13 amino acids. The CDR3 is CASSWVPPGEQYF. In DNA, the CDR3 is TGTGCCAGCAGTTGGGTCCCACCCGGGGAGCAGTACTTC.

This chain links TRBV27 with TRBJ2-2; 11 bases match TRBD2. CDR3 length equals 15 residues. CDR1 MNHEY and CDR2 SMNVEV come from the germline V gene (reference sequence). The ends lost 5 bases at V and 5 bases at J; junction bases unmatched: 4. The CDR3 region is CASSPGLAATGELFF. The CDR3 DNA sequence: TGTGCCAGCAGTCCGGGACTAGCGGCGACCGGGGAGCTGTTTTTT.

This clone has a single count. The V and J genes are TRBV5-4 and TRBJ1-6; tentative D call: TRBD1 (5 bases). Germline V gives CDR1 SGHNT, CDR2 YYREEE (reference sequence). Trimming left V 3 bases short and J 6 bases short, with 13 bases between. The CDR3 has 15 amino acids. CDR3 amino acids: CASSSPGPSNSPLHF. CDR3 DNA sequence: TGTGCCAGCAGCTCTCCGGGACCCTCTAATTCACCCCTCCACTTT.

This chain joins TRBV13 and TRBJ2-1; the match to TRBD2 covers 11 bases. CDR3 length equals 14 residues. Germline V gene sequence: CDR1 PRHDT, CDR2 FYEKMQ (reference sequence). V trimming: 7 bases; J trimming: 7 bases; junction bases outside the gene matches: 6. In DNA, the CDR3 is TGTGCCAGCACCTTTAGCGGGGGGGCGAATGAGCAGTTCTTC. Protein sequence: CASTFSGGANEQFF.

This sequence joins TRBV6-4 and TRBJ2-1, with D uncertain. Germline lookup yields CDR1 MRHNA and CDR2 SNTAGT. V lost 6 bases, J lost 9 bases, and 15 bases lay in between. The CDR3 is 13 residues long. CDR3 loop: CASSIGPLGEQFF. The CDR3 DNA reads TGTGCCAGCAGCATAGGACCGTTGGGTGAGCAGTTCTTC.

This clone was detected a few times. The CDR3 region has the DNA TGTGCCAGCAGCTTAAATCAGGGCCTTAATGAAAAACTGTTTTTT. It yields the protein CASSLNQGLNEKLFF. The rearrangement joins TRBV11-2 to TRBJ1-4; tentative D call: TRBD1 (5 bases). Between the trimmed V and J ends, which lost 2 bases and 4 bases, there was a span of 11 bases. Germline V CDR1 and CDR2: SGHAT, FQNNGV. The CDR3 runs to 15 residues.

This chain connects TRBV11-2 to TRBJ1-3; 7 nucleotides align to TRBD1. Germline values: CDR1 SGHAT, CDR2 FQNNGV. CDR3 size: 15 residues. Trimming cost V 5 bases and J 6 bases; bases outside gene matches: 10. Here the CDR3 DNA reads TGTGCCAGCAGCACCTCGACAGGGAGGTTAAACACCATATATTTT. Its protein is CASSTSTGRLNTIYF.

The rearrangement links TRBV6-1 to TRBJ1-2; D is perhaps TRBD1 (5 bases). Germline lookup yields CDR1 MNHNS and CDR2 SASEGT. V was cut by 1 base and J by 2 bases, with 11 bases left in between. This CDR3 contains 15 residues. CDR3: CASSEEGQTNYGYTF. CDR3 bases: TGTGCCAGCAGTGAAGAGGGGCAGACAAACTATGGCTACACCTTC.

J is TRBJ2-3 and V is TRBV24-1; no definite D call. CDR1 is KGHDR, CDR2 SFDVKD, per germline. The CDR3 spans 12 residues. Trimming stripped 4 bases from V and 4 bases from J, with 5 bases between. The CDR3 loop reads CATSDPPDTQYF. CDR3 in DNA: TGTGCCACCAGTGACCCCCCAGATACGCAGTATTTT.

J is TRBJ2-1 and V is TRBV5-8; D is unresolved. There are 11 residues in the CDR3. Germline loops: CDR1 SGHTS, CDR2 YDEGEE. Trimming removed 1 base at V and 4 bases at J, with 0 bases between. The chain's CDR3 is CASSLYNEQFF. CDR3 nucleotide sequence: TGTGCCAGCAGCTTGTACAATGAGCAGTTCTTC.

The V gene is TRBV27, the J gene TRBJ2-1; TRBD1 matches at 10 bases. CDR3 size: 14 residues. Germline V gene lookup returns CDR1 MNHEY and CDR2 SMNVEV (reference sequence). V dropped 2 bases and J dropped 9; count of bases not matched to a gene: 4. CDR3 protein: CASSLTDRGGEQFF. In nucleotides, the CDR3 is TGTGCCAGCAGTTTAACGGACAGGGGGGGTGAGCAGTTCTTC.

The gene calls are TRBV13 and TRBJ2-1; no clear D. Germline V CDR1 and CDR2: PRHDT, FYEKMQ (reference sequence). The CDR3 extends over 11 amino acids. Trimming stripped 1 base from V and 8 bases from J, with 3 bases between. The DNA for the CDR3 is TGTGCCAGCAGCTTAGAGGATGAGCAGTTCTTC. This translates into CASSLEDEQFF.

The rearrangement uses TRBV2 and TRBJ1-3, with 8 bases matching TRBD1. The V gene end was trimmed by 6 bases and the J gene end by 4 bases; junction bases not matched to a gene: 5. The CDR3 covers 14 residues. Germline CDR1 and CDR2: SNHLY and FYNNEI. The CDR3 sequence is CASRTDRVGNTIYF. The CDR3 region has the DNA TGTGCCAGCAGGACGGACAGGGTCGGAAACACCATATATTTT.

J is TRBJ2-7 and V is TRBV11-2; the match to TRBD1 covers 9 bases. V gave up 1 base and J gave up 2 bases; unmatched junction bases: 3. The CDR3 runs 15 residues. Germline CDR1 SGHAT, CDR2 FQNNGV. The CDR3 loop is CASSLGQGETYEQYF. The DNA of the CDR3 is TGTGCCAGCAGCTTAGGACAGGGGGAGACCTACGAGCAGTACTTC.

The genes are TRBV2 and TRBJ1-4; 10 bases agree with TRBD1. CDR1 and CDR2 (germline): SNHLY, FYNNEI. This CDR3 is 15 amino acids long. The ends lost 6 bases at V and 5 bases at J; junction bases unmatched: 6. The CDR3 coding sequence is TGTGCCAGCAGCCTAGACAGGGGGCGCAATGAAAAACTGTTTTTT. Its protein product is CASSLDRGRNEKLFF. The entire variable domain, with the rest obtained from reference TRBV2 and TRBJ1-4, is as follows: EPEVTQTPSHQVTQMGQEVILRCVPISNHLYFYWYRQILGQKVEFLVSFYNNEISEKSEIFDDQFSVERPDGSNFTLKIRSTKLEDSAMYFCASSLDRGRNEKLFFGSGTQLSVL.

The chain carries TRBV19 and TRBJ1-5; possible D gene TRBD1, 5 bases. The CDR3 is 15 residues long. Trimming removed 3 bases at V and 10 bases at J, with 19 bases between. Germline V CDR1 and CDR2: LNHDA, SQIVND (reference sequence). In DNA form, the CDR3 reads TGTGCCAGTAGTATGAGGGGCATGCTGTGGGAACCCCAGCATTTT. Translation gives CASSMRGMLWEPQHF.

In its sample, this clone was seen a few times. The rearrangement joins TRBV18 to TRBJ2-7; a weak D match, TRBD1 (5 bases). Trimming stripped 8 bases from V and 6 bases from J, with 11 bases between. The germline V gene has CDR1 KGHSH and CDR2 LQKENI. The CDR3 covers 11 residues. CDR3 sequence: CASANQGEQYF. The CDR3 DNA reads TGTGCCAGCGCCAACCAGGGCGAGCAGTACTTC.

The chain employs TRBV5-5 and TRBJ1-1, with a tentative D call TRBD1 (5 bases). Trimming shortened V by 0 bases and J by 4 bases, and 7 bases separated the two germline ends. CDR1 SGHKS and CDR2 YYEKEE come from the germline V gene (reference sequence). The CDR3 has 13 residues. This chain's CDR3 is CASSLAGLTEAFF. The CDR3, as DNA: TGTGCCAGCAGCTTGGCAGGGCTCACTGAAGCTTTCTTT.

The CDR3 region has the DNA TGTGCCAGCTCACTAACCGGGACAGGGGAGGGTTCACCCCTCCACTTT. Its translation is CASSLTGTGEGSPLHF. The chain employs TRBV18 and TRBJ1-6; 10 bases fit TRBD1. The germline V gene encodes CDR1 KGHSH and CDR2 LQKENI. This CDR3 is built from 16 residues. After removal of 4 bases from V and 9 bases from J, the junction contained 9 bases not matched to a gene.

V and J are TRBV5-8 and TRBJ2-1, with 15 bases lining up with TRBD2. The CDR3 runs to 18 residues. V was pared by 4 bases and J by 0 bases, with 5 bases of the junction left unmatched. Germline V gene sequence: CDR1 SGHTS, CDR2 YDEGEE. In DNA, the CDR3 is TGTGCCAGCAGCACCGGGACTAGCGGGAGGAACTCCTACAATGAGCAGTTCTTC. Encoded protein: CASSTGTSGRNSYNEQFF.

This clone was detected only a few times. Here the CDR3 reads CAWSAKGLAGGYEQFF. The CDR3 DNA is TGTGCCTGGAGCGCGAAGGGTCTAGCGGGGGGGTATGAGCAGTTCTTC. V is TRBV30 and J is TRBJ2-1, with 12 bases aligning to TRBD2. After removal of 3 bases from V and 8 bases from J, the junction contained 11 bases not matched to a gene. Germline CDR1 GTSNPN, CDR2 SVGIG (reference sequence). This CDR3 spans 16 amino acids.